This TCR beta chain was captured in a study of regulatory T cells in long-lasting Graves disease. Study-wide findings and caveats: Segments TRBV28, TRBJ1-2 and TRBJ2-5 showed preferential usage in persistent disease. Sharing of public clonotypes was greater in persistent patients (about 3,000) than in new patients (roughly 1,000).

CDR3 regions were amplified by Arm-PCR using iRepertoire HTBI primers to build TCR beta libraries. Via MiXCR, TCRdb re-called the multiplex PCR reads, giving one row per CDR3 protein. This table holds over 450,000 distinct CDR3 sequences, approximately 12% found once. With respect to this clonotype: Antigen unknown. No conserved phenylalanine or tryptophan ends this CDR3, so it is likely a read error.

Time point denoted: newly diagnosed GD, antithyroid drugs for less than 3 months. RNA isolated from PBMCs was used to make the TCR library. The patients included were those that came from an endocrinology department in Xi'an, China. This CDR3 is built from 15 residues. Germline assignment: CDR1 SNHLY and CDR2 FYNNEI. Trimming cost V 4 bases and J 3 bases, with 15 bases left between them. These data were likewise used in another study, on T cells in Graves' hyperthyroidism and ophthalmopathy.

The sequencing here drew on peripheral blood mononuclear cells (PBMCs), taken at new diagnosis, from a patient treated with antithyroid drugs. The clonotype originates from a woman under 40 with Graves disease. V usage is TRBV2 and J usage is TRBJ1-2; D uncertain. The CDR3 DNA is TGTGCCAGCAGTGTTGGGAGATCAACCGACTATGGCTACACCCTC. Amino acid sequence: CASSVGRSTDYGYTL.